The T cell receptor (beta chain) under discussion was sequenced for a study of cytomegalovirus exposure and HLA in healthy donors. Across the whole study: Some 77 million unique TCRs from HLA-typed donors were held in an early release of data.

The germline gives CDR1 MRHNA, CDR2 SNTAGT. V was shortened by 4 bases and J by 4 bases, with 16 bases between the two germline ends. This CDR3 is built from 15 residues. General study findings and limits: Judged likely to be a sequencing artifact was a cluster of highly shared sequence variants. Prior analysis indicated that the majority of TCR beta V segments exhibited productivity approximately 87% or approximately 30% of the time.

It was with 60 Vbeta and 13 Jbeta primers that the PCR ran. Profiled with immunoSEQ multiplex PCR; TCRdb holds only in-frame clones, not every one. The sample yields 150,000 to 250,000 clones, around 78% seen once. In regard to this clone: Its target is unknown.

This clonotype was obtained from a man aged 25-40 years in good health and CMV-seronegative. The chain is built from TRBV6-4 and TRBJ1-2; TRBD1 might be the D (6 bases). Sequencing was carried out using PBMCs. This CDR3 reads CASSALSGTSYGYTF. The CDR3 bases are TGTGCCAGCAGTGCACTCTCCGGGACAAGCTATGGCTACACCTTC.